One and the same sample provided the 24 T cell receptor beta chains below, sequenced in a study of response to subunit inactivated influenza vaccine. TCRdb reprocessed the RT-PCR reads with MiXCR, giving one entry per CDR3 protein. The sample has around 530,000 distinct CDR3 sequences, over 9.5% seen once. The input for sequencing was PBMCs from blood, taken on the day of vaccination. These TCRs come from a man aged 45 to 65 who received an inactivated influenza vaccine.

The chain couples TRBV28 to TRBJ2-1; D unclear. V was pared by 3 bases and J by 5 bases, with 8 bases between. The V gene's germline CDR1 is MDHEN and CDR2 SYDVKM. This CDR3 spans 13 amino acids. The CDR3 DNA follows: TGTGCCAGCAGTTTTTCCCTCCACAATGAGCAGTTCTTC. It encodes CASSFSLHNEQFF. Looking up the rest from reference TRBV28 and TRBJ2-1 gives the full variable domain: DVKVTQSSRYLVKRTGEKVFLECVQDMDHENMFWYRQDPGLGLRLIYFSYDVKMKEKGDIPEGYSVSREKKERFSLILESASTNQTSMYLCASSFSLHNEQFFGPGTRLTVL.

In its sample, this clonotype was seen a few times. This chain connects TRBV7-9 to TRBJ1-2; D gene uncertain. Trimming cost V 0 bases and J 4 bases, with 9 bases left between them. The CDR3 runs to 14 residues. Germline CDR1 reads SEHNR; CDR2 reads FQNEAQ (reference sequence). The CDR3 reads CASSLAVRGYGYTF. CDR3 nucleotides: TGTGCCAGCAGCTTAGCGGTCCGGGGCTATGGCTACACCTTC.

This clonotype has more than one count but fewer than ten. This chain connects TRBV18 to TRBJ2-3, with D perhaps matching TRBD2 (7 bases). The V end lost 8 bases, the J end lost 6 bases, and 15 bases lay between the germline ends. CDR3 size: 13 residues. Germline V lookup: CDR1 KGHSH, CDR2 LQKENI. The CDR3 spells CASHNAGADTQYF. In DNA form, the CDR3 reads TGTGCCAGCCATAACGCGGGGGCGGATACGCAGTATTTT.

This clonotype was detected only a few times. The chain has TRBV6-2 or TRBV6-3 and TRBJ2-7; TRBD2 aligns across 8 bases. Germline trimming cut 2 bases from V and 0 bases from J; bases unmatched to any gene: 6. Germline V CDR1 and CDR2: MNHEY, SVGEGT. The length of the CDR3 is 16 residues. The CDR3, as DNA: TGTGCCAGCAGTTACCAGAGCGGGGGCAGCTCCTACGAGCAGTACTTC. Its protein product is CASSYQSGGSSYEQYF.

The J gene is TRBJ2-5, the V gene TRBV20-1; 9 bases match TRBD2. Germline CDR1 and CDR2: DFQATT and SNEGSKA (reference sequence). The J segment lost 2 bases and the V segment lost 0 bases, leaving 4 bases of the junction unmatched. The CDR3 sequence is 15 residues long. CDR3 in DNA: TGCAGTGCTAGAGATGCTAGCGGGGTACAAGAGACCCAGTACTTC. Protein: CSARDASGVQETQYF.

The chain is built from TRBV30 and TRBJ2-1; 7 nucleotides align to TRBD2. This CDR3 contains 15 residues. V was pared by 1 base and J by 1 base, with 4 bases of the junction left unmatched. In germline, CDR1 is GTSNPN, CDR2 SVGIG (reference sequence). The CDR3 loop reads CAWSALGGSYNEQFF. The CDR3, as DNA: TGTGCCTGGAGTGCCTTGGGAGGGTCCTACAATGAGCAGTTCTTC.

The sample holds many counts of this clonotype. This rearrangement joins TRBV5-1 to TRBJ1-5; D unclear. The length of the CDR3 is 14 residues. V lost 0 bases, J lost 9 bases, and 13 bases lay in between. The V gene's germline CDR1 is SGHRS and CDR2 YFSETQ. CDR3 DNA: TGCGCCAGCAGCTTGGAGCCTGAAGCAGGGCCCCAGCATTTT. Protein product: CASSLEPEAGPQHF.

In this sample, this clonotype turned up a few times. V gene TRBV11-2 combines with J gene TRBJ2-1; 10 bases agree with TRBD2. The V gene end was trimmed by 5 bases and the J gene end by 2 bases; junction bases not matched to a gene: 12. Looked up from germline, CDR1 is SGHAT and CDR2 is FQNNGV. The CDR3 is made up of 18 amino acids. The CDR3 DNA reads TGTGCCAGCAGCAACCTCTGGACTAGCGGTAGGACCTACAATGAGCAGTTCTTC. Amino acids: CASSNLWTSGRTYNEQFF. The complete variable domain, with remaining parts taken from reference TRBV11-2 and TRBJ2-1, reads EAGVAQSPRYKIIEKRQSVAFWCNPISGHATLYWYQQILGQGPKLLIQFQNNGVVDDSQLPKDRFSAERLKGVDSTLKIQPAKLEDSAVYLCASSNLWTSGRTYNEQFFGPGTRLTVL.

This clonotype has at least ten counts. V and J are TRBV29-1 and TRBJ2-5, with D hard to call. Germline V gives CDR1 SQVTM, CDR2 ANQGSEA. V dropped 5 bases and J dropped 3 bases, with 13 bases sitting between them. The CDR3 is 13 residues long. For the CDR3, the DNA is TGCAGCGTTTACCCCGGAGAGAAAGAGACCCAGTACTTC. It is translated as CSVYPGEKETQYF.

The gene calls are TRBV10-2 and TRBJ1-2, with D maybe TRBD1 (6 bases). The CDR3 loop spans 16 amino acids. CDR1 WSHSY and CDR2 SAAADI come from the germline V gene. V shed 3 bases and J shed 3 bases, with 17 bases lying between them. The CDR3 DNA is TGCGCCAGCAGTGACCCACTAATGAGGGGGTACTATGGCTACACCTTC. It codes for CASSDPLMRGYYGYTF.

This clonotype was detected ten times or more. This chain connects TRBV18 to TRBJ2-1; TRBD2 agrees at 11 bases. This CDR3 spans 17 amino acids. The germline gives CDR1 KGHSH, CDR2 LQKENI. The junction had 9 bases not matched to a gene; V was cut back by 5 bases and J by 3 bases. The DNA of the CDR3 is TGTGCCAGCTCATCACTGACTAGCGGGGACCGCTACAATGAGCAGTTCTTC. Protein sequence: CASSSLTSGDRYNEQFF.

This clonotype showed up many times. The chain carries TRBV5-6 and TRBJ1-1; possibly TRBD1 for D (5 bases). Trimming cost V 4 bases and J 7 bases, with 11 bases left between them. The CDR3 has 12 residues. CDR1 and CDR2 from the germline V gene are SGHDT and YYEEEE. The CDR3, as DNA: TGTGCCAGCAGCCCGTGGGACGGTGAAGCTTTCTTT. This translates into CASSPWDGEAFF.

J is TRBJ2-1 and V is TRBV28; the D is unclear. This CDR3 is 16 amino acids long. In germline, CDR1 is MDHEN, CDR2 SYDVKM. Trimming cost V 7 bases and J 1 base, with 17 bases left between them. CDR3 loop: CASTRPLSLSYNEQFF. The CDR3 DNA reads TGTGCCAGCACAAGACCACTGAGCCTATCCTACAATGAGCAGTTCTTC.

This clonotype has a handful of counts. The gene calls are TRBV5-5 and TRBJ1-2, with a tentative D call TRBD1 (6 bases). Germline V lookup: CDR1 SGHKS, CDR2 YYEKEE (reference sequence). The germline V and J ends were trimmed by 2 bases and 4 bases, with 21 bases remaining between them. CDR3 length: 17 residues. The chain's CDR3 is CASSFTGRGAGAYGYTF. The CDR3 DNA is TGTGCCAGCAGCTTCACAGGGCGAGGGGCCGGTGCCTATGGCTACACCTTC.

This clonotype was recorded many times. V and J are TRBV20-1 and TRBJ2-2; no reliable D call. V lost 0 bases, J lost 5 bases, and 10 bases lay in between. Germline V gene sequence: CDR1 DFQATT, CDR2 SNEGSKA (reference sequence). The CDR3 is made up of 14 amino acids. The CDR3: CSARDLRLTGELFF. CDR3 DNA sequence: TGCAGTGCTAGAGATCTCCGCCTTACCGGGGAGCTGTTTTTT.

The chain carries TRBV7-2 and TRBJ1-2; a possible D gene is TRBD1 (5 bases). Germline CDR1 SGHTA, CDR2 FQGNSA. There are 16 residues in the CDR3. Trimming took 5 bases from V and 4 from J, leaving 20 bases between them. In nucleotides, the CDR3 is TGTGCCAGCAGCGAGCGTATTGGGGCGGGCAGCTATGGCTACACCTTC. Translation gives CASSERIGAGSYGYTF.

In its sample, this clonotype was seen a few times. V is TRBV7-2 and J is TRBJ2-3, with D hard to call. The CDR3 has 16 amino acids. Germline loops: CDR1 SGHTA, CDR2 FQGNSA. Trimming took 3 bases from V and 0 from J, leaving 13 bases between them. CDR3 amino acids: CASSLGPPLSTDTQYF. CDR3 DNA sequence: TGTGCCAGCAGCTTGGGCCCTCCTCTGAGCACAGATACGCAGTATTTT.

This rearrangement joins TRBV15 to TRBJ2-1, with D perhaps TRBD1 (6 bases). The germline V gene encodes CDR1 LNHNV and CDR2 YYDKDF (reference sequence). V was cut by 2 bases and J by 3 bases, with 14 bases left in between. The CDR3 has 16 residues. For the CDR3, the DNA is TGTGCCACCAGCAGACATAAGGGACAAAACTACAATGAGCAGTTCTTC. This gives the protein CATSRHKGQNYNEQFF.

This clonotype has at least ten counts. CDR3 in DNA: TGTGCCAGCAGCCAAGATCAGGGAGCCGGGGAGCTGTTTTTT. It yields the protein CASSQDQGAGELFF. The chain employs TRBV4-2 and TRBJ2-2; D may match TRBD1 or TRBD2 (5 bases each). CDR1 is LGHNA, CDR2 YNFKEQ, per germline. This CDR3 contains 14 residues. With 0 bases removed from V and 6 bases from J, the gap between germline ends came to 8 bases.

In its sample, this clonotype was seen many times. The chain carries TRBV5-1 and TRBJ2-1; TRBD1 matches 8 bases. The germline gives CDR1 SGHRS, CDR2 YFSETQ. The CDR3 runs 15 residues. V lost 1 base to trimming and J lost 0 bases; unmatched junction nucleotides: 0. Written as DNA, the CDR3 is TGCGCCAGCAGCTTGCAGGGGGCCTCCTACAATGAGCAGTTCTTC. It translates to CASSLQGASYNEQFF.

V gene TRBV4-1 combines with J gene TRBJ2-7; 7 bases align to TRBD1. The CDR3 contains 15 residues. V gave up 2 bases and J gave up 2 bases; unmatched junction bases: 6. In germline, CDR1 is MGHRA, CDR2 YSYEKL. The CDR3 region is CASSQLRDSTYEQYF. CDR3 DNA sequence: TGCGCCAGCAGCCAACTCCGGGACAGCACCTACGAGCAGTACTTC.

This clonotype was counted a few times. CDR3 amino acids: CASSPLPVRLAGISTDTQYF. CDR3 bases: TGTGCCAGCTCACCCTTACCAGTCCGACTAGCGGGGATCAGCACAGATACGCAGTATTTT. The J gene is TRBJ2-3, the V gene TRBV18; TRBD2 matches 11 bases. Germline V CDR1 and CDR2: KGHSH, LQKENI. The CDR3 runs 20 residues. V trimming: 3 bases; J trimming: 0 bases; junction bases outside the gene matches: 14.

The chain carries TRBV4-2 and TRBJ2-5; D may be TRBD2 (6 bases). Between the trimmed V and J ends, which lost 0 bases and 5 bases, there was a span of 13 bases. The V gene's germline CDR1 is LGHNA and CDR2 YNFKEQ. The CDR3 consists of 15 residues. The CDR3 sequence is CASSQEEGVDETQYF. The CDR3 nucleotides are TGTGCCAGCAGCCAAGAGGAGGGTGTGGATGAGACCCAGTACTTC.

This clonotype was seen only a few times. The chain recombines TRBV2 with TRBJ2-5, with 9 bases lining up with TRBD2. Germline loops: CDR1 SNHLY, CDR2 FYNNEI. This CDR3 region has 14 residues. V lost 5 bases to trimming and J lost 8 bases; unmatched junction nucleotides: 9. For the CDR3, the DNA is TGTGCCAGCAGTCTGACTAGCGGCTCGAATACCCAGTACTTC. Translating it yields CASSLTSGSNTQYF. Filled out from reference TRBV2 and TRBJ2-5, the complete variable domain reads EPEVTQTPSHQVTQMGQEVILRCVPISNHLYFYWYRQILGQKVEFLVSFYNNEISEKSEIFDDQFSVERPDGSNFTLKIRSTKLEDSAMYFCASSLTSGSNTQYFGPGTRLLVL.